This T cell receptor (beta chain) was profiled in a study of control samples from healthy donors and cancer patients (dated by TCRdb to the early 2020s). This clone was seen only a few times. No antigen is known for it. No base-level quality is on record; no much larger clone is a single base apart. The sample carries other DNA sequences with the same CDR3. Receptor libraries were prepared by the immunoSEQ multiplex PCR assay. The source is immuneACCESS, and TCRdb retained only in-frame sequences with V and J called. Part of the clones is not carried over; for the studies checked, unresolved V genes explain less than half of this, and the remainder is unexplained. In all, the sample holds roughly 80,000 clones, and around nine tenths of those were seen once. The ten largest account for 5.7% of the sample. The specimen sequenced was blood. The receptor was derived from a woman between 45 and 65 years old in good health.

The sequenced DNA: TGTGCCAGTAGTAGGGCAGGGCAGTCCTACGAGCAGTACTTC. Its protein reads: CASSRAGQSYEQYF. The chain was built from TRBV19 and TRBJ2-7; TRBD1 is a possible D gene, resting on 5 matching bases. V gives up 4 bases and J gives up 1 base, and the segment between their germline ends measures 11 bases. The CDR3 holds 14 amino acids from the cysteine to the phenylalanine. The kept DNA is CDR3 alone, 42 bases in frame from the first base. Reading the germline V gene (reference sequence) gives CDR1 LNHDA and CDR2 SQIVND.